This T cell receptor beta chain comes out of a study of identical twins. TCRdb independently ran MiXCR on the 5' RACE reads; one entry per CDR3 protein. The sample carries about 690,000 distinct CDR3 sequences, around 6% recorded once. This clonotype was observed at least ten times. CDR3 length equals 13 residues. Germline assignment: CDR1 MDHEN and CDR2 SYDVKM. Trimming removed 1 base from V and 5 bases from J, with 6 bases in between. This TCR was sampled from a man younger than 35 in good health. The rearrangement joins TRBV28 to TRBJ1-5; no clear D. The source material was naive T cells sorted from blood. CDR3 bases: TGTGCCAGCAGTTTATTCCGCCATCAGCCCCAGCATTTT. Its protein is CASSLFRHQPQHF.